The 32 T cell receptor beta chains below come from one sample, sequenced in a study of CD8 T cells in ankylosing spondylitis. Findings of the study overall: Ankylosing spondylitis blood seemed to carry a telltale TCR beta motif made of several highly homologous variants.

Antigen specificity for these receptors is unknown. TCRdb reprocessed the 5' RACE reads with MiXCR, giving one entry per CDR3 protein. The sample gives 670,000 or so distinct CDR3 sequences, 15% to 20% of which show up once; over 15% is in the top ten. The sample comprised blood, either unsorted or a sorted T cell fraction (not recorded which). The receptor set was obtained from a male donor with ankylosing spondylitis.

The chain's CDR3 is CASRSPRTREETQYF. The CDR3 DNA is TGTGCCAGCAGATCCCCCCGGACTAGGGAGGAGACCCAGTACTTC. The V gene is TRBV6-1, the J gene TRBJ2-5; the match to TRBD2 covers 7 bases. Germline CDR1 is MNHNS and CDR2 is SASEGT. Trimming cost V 6 bases and J 5 bases; bases outside gene matches: 12. CDR3 length: 15 residues.

In this sample, this clonotype turned up a few times. This sequence joins TRBV5-1 and TRBJ2-1, with 13 bases lining up with TRBD2. Trimming cost V 2 bases and J 7 bases; bases outside gene matches: 6. Germline values: CDR1 SGHRS, CDR2 YFSETQ. The CDR3 is 16 residues long. The CDR3 bases are TGCGCCAGCAGCTTACTAGCGGGAGGGTATGTAAATGAGCAGTTCTTC. Its protein is CASSLLAGGYVNEQFF.

This rearrangement joins TRBV5-6 to TRBJ2-6; TRBD1 might be the D (5 bases). The germline V and J ends were trimmed by 1 base and 0 bases, with 17 bases remaining between them. The CDR3 loop spans 19 amino acids. Germline values: CDR1 SGHDT, CDR2 YYEEEE. The CDR3, as DNA: TGTGCCAGCAGCTTGTGGGGCCAACCGAATCTCTCTGGGGCCAACGTCCTGACTTTC. Amino acids: CASSLWGQPNLSGANVLTF.

The chain joins TRBV12-3 or TRBV12-4 to TRBJ2-5, with 7 bases matching TRBD2. The junction had 3 bases not matched to a gene; V was cut back by 3 bases and J by 5 bases. The CDR3 extends over 13 amino acids. CDR3 sequence reads: CASSLGGSETQYF. The DNA of the CDR3 is TGTGCCAGCAGTTTGGGAGGGAGTGAGACCCAGTACTTC.

The chain is built from TRBV7-2 and TRBJ1-1; D gene unclear. V gave up 3 bases and J gave up 0 bases, with 11 bases separating them. Per the germline V gene, CDR1 is SGHTA and CDR2 is FQGNSA. The CDR3 length is 15 residues. Here the CDR3 reads CASSFLGGMNTEAFF. For the CDR3, the DNA is TGTGCCAGCAGCTTCCTGGGCGGCATGAACACTGAAGCTTTCTTT.

This clonotype was observed a handful of times. V usage is TRBV6-2 or TRBV6-3 and J usage is TRBJ1-1; D may be TRBD1 (5 bases). Germline V CDR1 and CDR2: MNHEY, SVGEGT. Trimming took 8 bases from V and 1 from J, leaving 14 bases between them. This CDR3 contains 14 residues. CDR3 DNA: TGTGCCAGCGGAGAGGGACCGTCGAACACTGAAGCTTTCTTT. Its translation is CASGEGPSNTEAFF.

The chain joins TRBV18 to TRBJ1-1; 10 positions match TRBD1. This CDR3 comprises 15 residues. The germline V gene encodes CDR1 KGHSH and CDR2 LQKENI. V dropped 5 bases and J dropped 6; count of bases not matched to a gene: 9. CDR3 loop: CASSKLGQGFAEAFF. In nucleotides, the CDR3 is TGTGCCAGCTCAAAGCTGGGACAGGGGTTCGCTGAAGCTTTCTTT.

V is TRBV12-3 or TRBV12-4 and J is TRBJ2-5; 9 nucleotides match TRBD1. V trimming: 1 base; J trimming: 2 bases; junction bases outside the gene matches: 5. The CDR3 consists of 16 residues. The CDR3 DNA reads TGTGCCAGCAGTTTAGACGGGACAGGGCATCAAGAGACCCAGTACTTC. Amino acids: CASSLDGTGHQETQYF.

This clonotype was observed a few times. The chain has TRBV7-9 and TRBJ2-7; no definite D call. Between the trimmed V and J ends, which lost 7 bases and 7 bases, there was a span of 11 bases. The CDR3 length is 11 residues. The germline CDR1 and CDR2 sequences are SEHNR and FQNEAQ (reference sequence). The CDR3 is CASTHSAEQYF. CDR3 bases: TGTGCCAGCACCCACTCGGCGGAGCAGTACTTC.

This clonotype has just a few counts. The chain joins TRBV29-1 to TRBJ1-1; D is uncertain. Germline CDR1 reads SQVTM; CDR2 reads ANQGSEA. The V gene lost 5 bases and the J gene lost 2 bases, with 9 bases spanning the gap. This CDR3 comprises 12 residues. CDR3 DNA: TGCAGCGTTCTGCTTCCCAACACTGAAGCTTTCTTT. Residues: CSVLLPNTEAFF.

A few counts support this clonotype. This rearrangement joins TRBV5-1 to TRBJ2-7, with 11 bases matching TRBD2. CDR3 size: 17 residues. Germline-derived CDR1 and CDR2 are SGHRS and YFSETQ. The ends lost 4 bases at V and 4 bases at J; junction bases unmatched: 13. Written as DNA, the CDR3 is TGCGCCAGCAGCGTTTTAGCGGGAGGGCCATCCCAATACGAGCAGTACTTC. Translated: CASSVLAGGPSQYEQYF.

This chain uses TRBV7-9 with TRBJ1-2; D ambiguous. Trimming removed 3 bases from V and 4 bases from J, with 21 bases in between. This CDR3 is 17 amino acids long. CDR1 is SEHNR and CDR2 is FQNEAQ in the germline V gene (reference sequence). CDR3 residues: CASSFGLGTGFGYGYTF. The CDR3 DNA reads TGTGCCAGCAGCTTCGGCCTGGGCACCGGCTTTGGCTATGGCTACACCTTC.

The chain carries TRBV3-1 and TRBJ2-3; D remains unclear. Germline V CDR1 and CDR2: LGHDT, YNNKEL (reference sequence). V was cut by 0 bases and J by 7 bases, with 11 bases left in between. This CDR3 is 14 amino acids long. CDR3 residues: CASSQDPALNTQYF. The DNA for the CDR3 is TGTGCCAGCAGCCAAGACCCCGCTTTAAATACGCAGTATTTT.

The table lists this clonotype with a few counts. The chain carries TRBV10-3 and TRBJ2-7; 7 nucleotides match TRBD1. The J segment lost 0 bases and the V segment lost 10 bases, leaving 6 bases of the junction unmatched. Germline loops: CDR1 ENHRY, CDR2 SYGVKD. The CDR3 has 13 amino acids. CDR3 DNA: TGTGCCACAGGGACAGTTTACTCCTACGAGCAGTACTTC. It specifies CATGTVYSYEQYF.

This clonotype was detected only once. V usage is TRBV4-3 and J usage is TRBJ2-1, with D possibly being TRBD1 or TRBD2 (5 bases each). The germline V gene has CDR1 LGHNA and CDR2 YSLEER. The CDR3 spans 15 residues. V lost 3 bases and J 8 bases, leaving 17 bases between the germline ends. The CDR3 region has the DNA TGCGCCAGCAGCCAGCTCACTGGGGACCAATATGAGCAGTTCTTC. Translated: CASSQLTGDQYEQFF.

This clonotype appeared a few times. This sequence joins TRBV5-1 and TRBJ2-7, with 9 bases fitting TRBD2. Trimming at V came to 4 bases and at J to 0 bases, leaving 8 bases not matched to a gene. Germline values: CDR1 SGHRS, CDR2 YFSETQ. The length of the CDR3 is 16 residues. CDR3 sequence reads: CASSPGGGRASYEQYF. The CDR3, as DNA: TGCGCCAGCAGCCCCGGAGGCGGGAGGGCCTCCTACGAGCAGTACTTC.

Details on this clonotype: One end of the junction varies from germline; a read error may be responsible. V gene TRBV12-3 or TRBV12-4 combines with J gene TRBJ2-5; D not certain. This CDR3 is built from 15 residues. The CDR3 bases are TGTGCCAGCAGTTTATACGACGCCCCCGAAGAAACCCAGTACTTC. Its translation: CASSLYDAPEETQYF.

This clonotype was seen a few times. The gene calls are TRBV5-1 and TRBJ2-3; the D is unclear. Trimming removed 0 bases from V and 6 bases from J, with 11 bases in between. CDR1 and CDR2 (germline): SGHRS, YFSETQ. CDR3 size: 14 residues. CDR3 sequence reads: CASSLAQPPDTQYF. DNA for the CDR3: TGCGCCAGCAGCTTGGCCCAGCCCCCGGATACGCAGTATTTT.

This chain connects TRBV4-3 to TRBJ2-5, with D possibly matching TRBD2 (6 bases). V was pared by 4 bases and J by 5 bases, with 17 bases between. This CDR3 has 15 residues. Germline CDR1 and CDR2: LGHNA and YSLEER. CDR3 in DNA: TGCGCCAGCAGCCCTAGTGAGGGTCGGGGGGAGACCCAGTACTTC. It encodes CASSPSEGRGETQYF.

This clonotype occurred once. V usage is TRBV6-2 or TRBV6-3 and J usage is TRBJ1-1, with D maybe TRBD1 (6 bases). The CDR3 is 16 residues long. Germline V CDR1 and CDR2: MNHEY, SVGEGT. V lost 0 bases to trimming and J lost 3 bases, with 14 bases between them. This CDR3 is CASSYSTGGGDTEAFF. CDR3 bases: TGTGCCAGCAGTTACTCGACCGGGGGCGGTGACACTGAAGCTTTCTTT.

This clonotype showed up just a few times. This chain uses TRBV27 with TRBJ1-1; 7 positions agree with TRBD1. The CDR3 length is 14 residues. Germline-derived CDR1 and CDR2 are MNHEY and SMNVEV (reference sequence). V lost 6 bases to trimming and J lost 1 base; unmatched junction nucleotides: 5. DNA of the CDR3: TGTGCCAGCAGAAACCGGGACAGGAACACTGAAGCTTTCTTT. As protein: CASRNRDRNTEAFF.

In this sample, this clonotype turned up a few times. This rearrangement joins TRBV12-3 or TRBV12-4 to TRBJ1-6; TRBD1 agrees at 7 bases. With V trimmed by 6 bases and J by 5 bases, 4 bases remained unmatched. The CDR3 sequence is 14 residues long. The CDR3, as DNA: TGTGCCAGCAGCCAGACAGGGAATAATTCACCCCTCCACTTT. Translated, it gives CASSQTGNNSPLHF.

This clonotype was observed a handful of times. The chain has TRBV15 and TRBJ2-3; 7 nucleotides match TRBD1. The CDR3 runs to 14 residues. In germline, CDR1 is LNHNV, CDR2 YYDKDF (reference sequence). V lost 4 bases and J lost 4; bases outside the gene matches: 5. The CDR3 is CATSTRQGADTQYF. CDR3 nucleotide sequence: TGTGCCACCAGCACCCGACAGGGCGCAGATACGCAGTATTTT. The variable domain in full, completed from reference TRBV15 and TRBJ2-3, reads DAMVIQNPRYQVTQFGKPVTLSCSQTLNHNVMYWYQQKSSQAPKLLFHYYDKDFNNEADTPDNFQSRRPNTSFCFLDIRSPGLGDTAMYLCATSTRQGADTQYFGPGTRLTVL.

This clonotype showed up just a few times. The chain recombines TRBV7-2 with TRBJ2-3, with D perhaps assigned TRBD1 or TRBD2 (6 bases each). This CDR3 is built from 13 residues. The V gene's germline CDR1 is SGHTA and CDR2 FQGNSA. Trimming removed 9 bases from V and 3 bases from J, with 13 bases in between. For the CDR3, the DNA is TGTGCCAGTGAGGGGGGAGCTACAGATACGCAGTATTTT. The encoded protein is CASEGGATDTQYF.

The chain uses TRBV6-5 and TRBJ1-1, with a possible D match to TRBD1 (5 bases). Germline CDR1 MNHEY, CDR2 SVGAGI. The CDR3 is 14 residues long. The germline V and J ends were trimmed by 0 bases and 7 bases, with 12 bases remaining between them. The chain's CDR3 is CASSYSNTGIEAFF. As DNA, the CDR3 is TGTGCCAGCAGTTACTCAAACACAGGTATTGAAGCTTTCTTT.

The rearrangement uses TRBV10-3 and TRBJ2-3; D perhaps matches TRBD2 (5 bases). Trimming stripped 4 bases from V and 0 bases from J, with 8 bases between. The germline V gene has CDR1 ENHRY and CDR2 SYGVKD. The CDR3 runs 14 residues. CDR3 sequence reads: CAISGGGSTDTQYF. For the CDR3, the DNA is TGTGCCATCAGTGGTGGCGGGAGCACAGATACGCAGTATTTT.

The V call is TRBV7-7, the J call TRBJ2-2; 11 bases align to TRBD2. The CDR3 extends over 14 amino acids. CDR1 and CDR2 (germline): SSHAT, FNYEAQ (reference sequence). The CDR3 protein is CASRTSGGSGELFF. The CDR3 DNA reads TGTGCTAGCCGCACTAGCGGGGGAAGCGGGGAGCTGTTTTTT.

This clonotype was counted between two and nine times. This chain uses TRBV3-1 with TRBJ1-4; 9 nucleotides line up with TRBD1. The length of the CDR3 is 15 residues. Per germline, CDR1 LGHDT and CDR2 YNNKEL (reference sequence). V trimming: 4 bases; J trimming: 8 bases; junction bases outside the gene matches: 8. The CDR3 region is CASSRVTGGNEKLFF. CDR3 nucleotides: TGTGCCAGCAGCCGGGTTACAGGGGGCAACGAAAAACTGTTTTTT. The whole variable domain, filled in from reference TRBV3-1 and TRBJ1-4, reads DTAVSQTPKYLVTQMGNDKSIKCEQNLGHDTMYWYKQDSKKFLKIMFSYNNKELIINETVPNRFSPKSPDKAHLNLHINSLELGDSAVYFCASSRVTGGNEKLFFGSGTQLSVL.

The chain uses TRBV7-9 and TRBJ2-3; D might be TRBD1 (6 bases). Germline V gene sequence: CDR1 SEHNR, CDR2 FQNEAQ (reference sequence). V gave up 5 bases and J gave up 2 bases, with 14 bases separating them. The CDR3 sequence is 15 residues long. The chain's CDR3 is CASSPGQINTDTQYF. CDR3 bases: TGTGCCAGCAGCCCTGGACAGATAAACACAGATACGCAGTATTTT.

V gene TRBV3-1 combines with J gene TRBJ2-3, with 11 nucleotides matching TRBD2. The V segment lost 4 bases and the J segment 2 bases; nucleotides outside the gene matches: 5. Per the germline V gene, CDR1 is LGHDT and CDR2 is YNNKEL (reference sequence). This CDR3 region has 16 residues. The CDR3 protein is CASSLGLAGNTDTQYF. The CDR3 DNA reads TGTGCCAGCAGCCTAGGACTAGCGGGTAACACAGATACGCAGTATTTT.

This clonotype was observed at least ten times. This chain connects TRBV12-3 or TRBV12-4 to TRBJ2-1; D not certain. V was shortened by 6 bases and J by 8 bases, with 14 bases between the two germline ends. The CDR3 is 13 residues long. The CDR3 DNA reads TGTGCCAGCAGCCCCCCTACCCCCCATGAGCAGTTCTTC. It codes for CASSPPTPHEQFF.

This clonotype came up many times. V is TRBV20-1 and J is TRBJ1-5, with a tentative D call TRBD1 (5 bases). Germline CDR1 DFQATT, CDR2 SNEGSKA (reference sequence). Trimming took 3 bases from V and 3 from J, leaving 15 bases between them. The CDR3 loop spans 15 amino acids. This CDR3 reads CSARDPLGVNQPQHF. CDR3 sequence (DNA): TGCAGTGCTAGGGATCCCTTGGGGGTCAATCAGCCCCAGCATTTT.